Included here is one T cell receptor (beta chain) sequence, with context. The antigen it recognizes is unknown. No qualities accompany the bases; no much larger clone lies one base away. Donors were 40 or so systemically healthy Caucasian individuals from Russia aged 6 to 90 years. Ten milliliters of peripheral blood were drawn from each donor into EDTA-treated Vacutainer tubes. Ficoll-Paque density-gradient centrifugation was used to isolate PBMCs, with at least 6.5 million obtained per sample. Total RNA was extracted from PBMCs with Trizol reagent, with at least 6 micrograms obtained per sample. For every donor, flow cytometry on a PBMC aliquot measured the percentage of naive CD45RAhigh/CD27high T cells. Sequences KGHDR (CDR1) and SFDVKD (CDR2) are obtained from the germline V gene. V sheds 0 bases and J sheds 5 bases, leaving 9 bases between their ends. The CDR3 runs 15 residues from the cysteine to the phenylalanine. Only the CDR3 DNA stays, 45 bases, in frame from base 1.

This specimen comes from a study of blood T cells in healthy people across ages (dated by TCRdb to the mid-2010s). In the study overall: In model experiments, template switching captured about one uniquely barcoded TCR beta cDNA molecule for every two T cells. Age-related changes in TCR beta repertoire diversity were measured in the study by deep sequencing normalized with unique cDNA molecular identifiers. The donors were divided into four age groups: young (average about 15 years), middle-aged (approximately 42), aged (about 62) and long-lived (82). To avoid experimental bias, donors of different ages were spread randomly across the sequencing lanes. Two additional independent replicas of 1 million unique cDNA reads from the same blood draw were analyzed for two donors (one aged 18 to 30 and one aged 80 or older).

The full study reports these points: As age increased, observed TCR beta diversity per million T cells dropped in a roughly linear way, and a significant reduction was already evident by age 40. Observed TCR beta diversity correlated strongly with the percentage of naive T cells measured by flow cytometry. Bulk unsorted PBMC profiling prevented conclusive comparison of naive and antigen-experienced compartments. Estimates of total diversity from one million sequenced T cells were regarded as lower bounds and underestimates. Because donor CMV infection status was unknown, age-related changes in expanded clonotypes were potentially confounded. Compared with the aged group, the long-lived group had more naive CD4+ T cells, fewer expanded clones and increased TCR diversity, a pattern suggesting age selection.

The library was built by means of 5' RACE. A second PCR of roughly 7 to 11 cycles was performed with a sample-barcoded 5' primer and a J-beta primer mix. A unique molecular identifier was introduced onto each TCR beta cDNA molecule by a template-switch 5' adaptor carrying 12 random nucleotides. Each sample yielded at least 2.5 million CDR3-containing paired-end reads. First-strand cDNA synthesis was performed from all RNA using the Mint cDNA synthesis kit, with priming by a TRBC-specific oligonucleotide. Following uracil-DNA glycosylase treatment, all cDNA underwent a first 18-cycle PCR with the universal primers M1SS and BC2_uni_R. Per the authors' processing: For normalization, 1 million high-quality reads, each with a distinct molecular identifier, were randomly selected from each sample. Instead of being binned into consensus sequences, reads that shared molecular identifiers were thrown out. CDR3 identification, clonotype clustering and error correction used MiTCR with a Q25 quality threshold and the strictest error-elimination algorithm. A nonparametric unseen species model using Euler transformation provided a lower-bound estimate of total TCR beta diversity. Through fastp at Q25 and MiXCR, TCRdb rebuilt clones from the public reads, retaining in-frame beta chains. Rows are combined by CDR3 protein, so each entry shows the most common genes and DNA. The V and J calls and clone size are TCRdb's, not the authors'. This sample has some 1.8 million distinct CDR3 sequences in its table, and about 39% of those were observed once. The top ten clonotypes cover 23% of the sample.

The origin of this receptor is a human donor in good health. This chain is built from TRBV24-1 and TRBJ2-2; no D gene can be assigned with confidence. Sequencing input: blood. The DNA sequence is as follows: TGTGCCACCAGTGATTTGCATTATAATACCGGGGAGCTGTTTTTT. The translation is CATSDLHYNTGELFF.